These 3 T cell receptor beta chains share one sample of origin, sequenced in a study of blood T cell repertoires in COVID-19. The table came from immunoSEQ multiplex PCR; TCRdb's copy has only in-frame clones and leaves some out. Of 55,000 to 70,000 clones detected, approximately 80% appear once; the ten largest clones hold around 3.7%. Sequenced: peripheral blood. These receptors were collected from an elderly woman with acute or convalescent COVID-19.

The CDR3 region is CASTPSSGTGENSPLHF. The CDR3 DNA follows: TGCGCCAGCACCCCATCATCCGGGACAGGGGAAAATTCACCCCTCCACTTT. The chain has TRBV10-2 and TRBJ1-6, with 10 bases fitting TRBD1. Looked up from germline, CDR1 is WSHSY and CDR2 is SAAADI. CDR3 length: 17 amino acids. J was trimmed by 7 bases and V by 7 bases; bases with no gene match: 13.

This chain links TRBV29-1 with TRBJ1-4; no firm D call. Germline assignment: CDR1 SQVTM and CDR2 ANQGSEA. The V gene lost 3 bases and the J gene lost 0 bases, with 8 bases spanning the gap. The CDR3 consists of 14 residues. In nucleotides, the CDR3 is TGCAGCGTTGAGTCCGCAGCAACTAATGAAAAACTGTTTTTT. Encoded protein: CSVESAATNEKLFF.

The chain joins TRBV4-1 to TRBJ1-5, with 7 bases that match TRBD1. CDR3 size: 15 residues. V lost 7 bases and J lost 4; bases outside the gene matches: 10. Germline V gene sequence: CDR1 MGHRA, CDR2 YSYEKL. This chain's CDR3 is CASNPGTASNQPQHF. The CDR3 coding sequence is TGCGCCAGCAACCCCGGGACAGCCTCAAATCAGCCCCAGCATTTT.